One and the same sample provided the 19 T cell receptor beta chains below, sequenced in a study of regulatory dendritic cells for organ transplantation. Repertoires were generated with immunoSEQ multiplex PCR, while TCRdb's copy carries only in-frame clones and drops some. The table records tens of thousands of clones, about four fifths of them present only once. The source material was naive CD4+ T cells from blood. Subset noted: CD45RA+ naive T cells. Receptors were obtained from a human donor in good health.

The chain couples TRBV15 to TRBJ2-2; 11 bases align to TRBD2. The CDR3 is 17 residues long. Germline values: CDR1 LNHNV, CDR2 YYDKDF (reference sequence). The V segment lost 0 bases and the J segment 5 bases; nucleotides outside the gene matches: 5. The CDR3 protein is CATSRDLGTSGTGELFF. The DNA for the CDR3 is TGTGCCACCAGCAGAGATTTAGGGACTAGCGGTACCGGGGAGCTGTTTTTT.

This clone appeared a single time. The chain is built from TRBV6-6 and TRBJ2-7; 8 bases align to TRBD2. The ends lost 2 bases at V and 1 base at J; junction bases unmatched: 4. The CDR3 totals 15 residues. In germline, CDR1 is MNHNY, CDR2 SVGAGI (reference sequence). CDR3 residues: CASSYRLARSYEQYF. As DNA, the CDR3 is TGTGCCAGCAGTTACAGACTAGCGCGGTCCTACGAGCAGTACTTC.

A few counts support this clone. The V call is TRBV2, the J call TRBJ2-7, with 11 bases fitting TRBD1. Germline-derived CDR1 and CDR2 are SNHLY and FYNNEI. The CDR3 has 13 amino acids. V lost 6 bases to trimming and J lost 6 bases; unmatched junction nucleotides: 4. The CDR3 reads CASRAGTGGEQYF. The CDR3 bases are TGTGCCAGCAGGGCCGGGACAGGGGGCGAGCAGTACTTC. Full variable domain (rest looked up from reference TRBV2 and TRBJ2-7): EPEVTQTPSHQVTQMGQEVILRCVPISNHLYFYWYRQILGQKVEFLVSFYNNEISEKSEIFDDQFSVERPDGSNFTLKIRSTKLEDSAMYFCASRAGTGGEQYFGPGTRLTVT.

V usage is TRBV18 and J usage is TRBJ1-2, with D possibly TRBD1 on 6 matching bases. V shed 3 bases and J shed 0 bases, with 11 bases lying between them. The germline gives CDR1 KGHSH, CDR2 LQKENI. The CDR3 is made up of 15 amino acids. CDR3 region: CASSPENRANYGYTF. The CDR3 DNA sequence: TGTGCCAGCTCACCTGAAAACAGGGCTAACTATGGCTACACCTTC.

This clone was observed a handful of times. The rearrangement uses TRBV5-6 and TRBJ1-6, with D unclear. The germline CDR1 and CDR2 sequences are SGHDT and YYEEEE. There are 15 residues in the CDR3. The V end was cut by 3 bases, the J end by 3 bases, with 10 bases between. The CDR3 DNA reads TGTGCCAGCAGCTACAGTCATAGCTATAATTCACCCCTCCACTTT. It translates to CASSYSHSYNSPLHF.

The rearrangement uses TRBV4-3 and TRBJ2-1; 7 bases align to TRBD1. Germline CDR1 and CDR2: LGHNA and YSLEER. J gave up 4 bases and V 5 bases, and 2 bases lay outside the gene matches. CDR3 length: 13 amino acids. The CDR3: CASSKQGYNEQFF. CDR3 bases: TGCGCCAGCAGCAAACAGGGGTACAATGAGCAGTTCTTC.

J is TRBJ1-6 and V is TRBV9, with TRBD1 identical over 7 bases. This CDR3 spans 19 amino acids. Germline-derived CDR1 and CDR2 are SGDLS and YYNGEE. V gave up 6 bases and J gave up 0 bases; unmatched junction bases: 15. The DNA for the CDR3 is TGTGCCAGCACCCGGGACGGAGGGGGCCACAGCTCCTATAATTCACCCCTCCACTTT. Translation gives CASTRDGGGHSSYNSPLHF.

The chain joins TRBV5-4 to TRBJ2-7; 11 positions agree with TRBD2. The CDR3 runs 15 residues. Germline CDR1 SGHNT, CDR2 YYREEE (reference sequence). Unmatched junction bases numbered 0, after V lost 0 bases and J lost 1 base. In DNA form, the CDR3 reads TGTGCCAGCAGCTTGGCTAGCGGGGGGTCCTACGAGCAGTACTTC. This gives the protein CASSLASGGSYEQYF.

The chain combines TRBV18 with TRBJ2-1; 8 bases fit TRBD1. The CDR3 loop spans 14 amino acids. Trimming took 3 bases from V and 8 from J; bases not matched to a gene: 6. Germline V gene data show CDR1 as KGHSH and CDR2 as LQKENI. The CDR3 protein is CASSPGQALDEQFF. The CDR3 nucleotides read TGTGCCAGCTCACCGGGACAGGCCCTCGATGAGCAGTTCTTC.

The chain joins TRBV5-1 to TRBJ2-7, with TRBD2 matching 10 bases. This CDR3 is 15 amino acids long. Germline trimming cut 3 bases from V and 4 bases from J; bases unmatched to any gene: 7. Germline CDR1 reads SGHRS; CDR2 reads YFSETQ. The CDR3 DNA is TGCGCCAGCAGCTCGTTAGCGGGGGGCGGGTACGAGCAGTACTTC. It codes for CASSSLAGGGYEQYF. Together with reference TRBV5-1 and TRBJ2-7, the CDR3 gives the full variable domain: KAGVTQTPRYLIKTRGQQVTLSCSPISGHRSVSWYQQTPGQGLQFLFEYFSETQRNKGNFPGRFSGRQFSNSRSEMNVSTLELGDSALYLCASSSLAGGGYEQYFGPGTRLTVT.

The V gene is TRBV2, the J gene TRBJ1-3, with D tentatively TRBD1 (5 bases). V was clipped by 6 bases and J by 1 base, with 10 bases between them. The germline CDR1 and CDR2 sequences are SNHLY and FYNNEI. The CDR3 runs to 14 residues. The CDR3 DNA sequence: TGTGCCAGCAGCCGGGGGGGGTCTGGAAACACCATATATTTT. Its protein is CASSRGGSGNTIYF.

This sequence joins TRBV7-8 and TRBJ1-1; weak D call: TRBD1 (5 bases). CDR3 size: 12 residues. V shed 10 bases and J shed 7 bases, with 16 bases lying between them. Germline V gene lookup returns CDR1 SGHVS and CDR2 FQNEAQ. The CDR3 region has the DNA TGTGCCACCCGCTTGTTGGGGCTTGAAGCTTTCTTT. Translated, it gives CATRLLGLEAFF.

This chain uses TRBV6-4 with TRBJ2-6; a weak D match, TRBD2 (6 bases). The V end lost 2 bases, the J end lost 2 bases, and 16 bases lay between the germline ends. This CDR3 is built from 18 residues. From germline, CDR1 is MRHNA and CDR2 SNTAGT. CDR3 nucleotide sequence: TGTGCCAGCAGTGACGACAGTGGGAGGTGGACTGGGGCCAACGTCCTGACTTTC. This sequence encodes CASSDDSGRWTGANVLTF.

The genes are TRBV5-6 and TRBJ1-4, with D possibly TRBD1 on 6 matching bases. V dropped 4 bases and J dropped 0 bases, with 16 bases sitting between them. CDR3 length equals 17 residues. Germline values: CDR1 SGHDT, CDR2 YYEEEE. The CDR3 DNA sequence: TGTGCCAGCAGCCCGATCGGAACAGGGACAACTAATGAAAAACTGTTTTTT. This translates into CASSPIGTGTTNEKLFF.

This chain joins TRBV5-4 and TRBJ1-4; the D is unclear. Looked up from germline, CDR1 is SGHNT and CDR2 is YYREEE (reference sequence). There are 15 residues in the CDR3. V lost 1 base, J lost 3 bases, and 10 bases lay in between. CDR3 residues: CASSLSMSPNEKLFF. The CDR3 DNA reads as TGTGCCAGCAGCTTGAGTATGAGCCCTAATGAAAAACTGTTTTTT. Drawing the rest from reference TRBV5-4 and TRBJ1-4, the complete variable domain is ETGVTQSPTHLIKTRGQQVTLRCSSQSGHNTVSWYQQALGQGPQFIFQYYREEENGRGNFPPRFSGLQFPNYSSELNVNALELDDSALYLCASSLSMSPNEKLFFGSGTQLSVL.

The chain carries TRBV27 and TRBJ2-3, with a weak D call TRBD2 (5 bases). CDR3 size: 17 residues. CDR1 is MNHEY, CDR2 SMNVEV, per germline (reference sequence). Trimming pared 7 bases from V and 2 bases from J, leaving 22 bases between. This CDR3 reads CASTPLGVSVPTDTQYF. CDR3 sequence (DNA): TGTGCCAGCACTCCCCTCGGGGTATCGGTCCCCACAGATACGCAGTATTTT.

The chain uses TRBV11-2 and TRBJ1-2; a weak D match, TRBD1 (6 bases). The CDR3 extends over 14 amino acids. V dropped 1 base and J dropped 8 bases, with 14 bases sitting between them. In germline, CDR1 is SGHAT, CDR2 FQNNGV. The CDR3 reads CASSLATGNRGYTF. The CDR3 region has the DNA TGTGCCAGCAGCTTAGCCACAGGGAATCGGGGCTACACCTTC.

This rearrangement joins TRBV5-4 to TRBJ1-2; 7 bases agree with TRBD1. The CDR3 covers 14 residues. V shed 4 bases and J 8 bases; nucleotides not matched to a gene: 11. Germline loops: CDR1 SGHNT, CDR2 YYREEE (reference sequence). This CDR3 is CASSAPDRAEGYTF. The CDR3 DNA follows: TGTGCCAGCAGCGCACCCGACAGGGCGGAGGGCTACACCTTC.

The chain combines TRBV11-1 with TRBJ2-1; weak D call: TRBD2 (5 bases). The CDR3 length is 17 residues. Per the germline V gene, CDR1 is SGHAT and CDR2 is FQDESV (reference sequence). The ends were cut back, 5 bases at V and 5 bases at J, with 22 bases in the middle. This CDR3 reads CASSPNLGGYIDNEQFF. CDR3 coding DNA: TGTGCCAGCAGCCCGAATCTTGGCGGGTATATCGACAATGAGCAGTTCTTC.